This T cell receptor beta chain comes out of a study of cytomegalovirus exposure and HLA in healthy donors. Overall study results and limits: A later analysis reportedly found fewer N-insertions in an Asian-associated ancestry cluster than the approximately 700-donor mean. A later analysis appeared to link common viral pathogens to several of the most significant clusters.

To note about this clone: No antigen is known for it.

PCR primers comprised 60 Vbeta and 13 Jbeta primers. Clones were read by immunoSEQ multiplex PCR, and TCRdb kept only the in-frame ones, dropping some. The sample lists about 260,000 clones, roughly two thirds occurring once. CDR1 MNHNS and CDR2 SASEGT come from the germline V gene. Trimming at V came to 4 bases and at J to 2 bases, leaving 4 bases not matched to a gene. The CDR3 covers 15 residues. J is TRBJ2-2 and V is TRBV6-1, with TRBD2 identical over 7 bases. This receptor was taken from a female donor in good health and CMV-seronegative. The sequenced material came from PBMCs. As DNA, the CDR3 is TGTGCCAGCAGTGGAGTGGGACTAAACACCGGGGAGCTGTTTTTT. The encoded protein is CASSGVGLNTGELFF.